This T cell receptor (beta chain) was retrieved from a study of T-cell reconstitution after alpha-beta-depleted transplantation in children. This clonotype was counted only a few times. Germline assignment: CDR1 SQVTM and CDR2 ANQGSEA. This CDR3 is 11 amino acids long. With 4 bases removed from V and 6 bases from J, the gap between germline ends came to 10 bases. The authors prepared the TCRbeta library with unique molecular identifiers. TCRdb used MiXCR to reprocess the PCR reads, holding one entry per CDR3 protein. The sample shows some 120,000 distinct CDR3 sequences, approximately 8.7% of them seen only once.

This rearrangement joins TRBV29-1 to TRBJ2-7; D possibly uses TRBD1 or TRBD2 (7 bases each). This specimen consisted of PBMCs, mostly from graft donor cells, obtained 180 days after TCRalphabeta/CD19-depleted stem cell transplant. The clonotype originates from a girl under three years old who had a stem cell transplant for combined immunodeficiency, so the T cells may come from the graft donor. CDR3: CSVVRGGEQYF. CDR3 nucleotide sequence: TGCAGCGTTGTCAGGGGGGGCGAGCAGTACTTC.